One sample yielded the 5 T cell receptor beta chains listed below, sequenced in a study of blood T cell repertoires in COVID-19. Produced via immunoSEQ multiplex PCR; TCRdb's table is partial and in-frame only. The sample lists a few hundred thousand clones, approximately 90% occurring once. The source material was peripheral blood. These TCRs come from a woman in her sixties with acute or convalescent COVID-19.

J is TRBJ1-4 and V is TRBV7-2; 7 bases agree with TRBD1. Germline V CDR1 and CDR2: SGHTA, FQGNSA. After removal of 1 base from V and 7 bases from J, the junction contained 6 bases not matched to a gene. The CDR3 has 15 residues. This CDR3 is CASSLEQGSTEKLFF. The DNA of the CDR3 is TGTGCCAGCAGCTTAGAACAGGGGTCTACTGAAAAACTGTTTTTT.

This chain links TRBV28 with TRBJ1-6; the match to TRBD1 covers 7 bases. With 6 bases clipped from V and 3 bases from J, the junction kept 2 bases outside the gene matches. This CDR3 region has 14 residues. CDR1 and CDR2 from the germline V gene are MDHEN and SYDVKM. For the CDR3, the DNA is TGTGCCAGCAGCGGGACAGACTATAATTCACCCCTCCACTTT. Its protein is CASSGTDYNSPLHF.

The chain joins TRBV6-4 to TRBJ1-2; D remains ambiguous. This CDR3 region has 13 residues. CDR1 is MRHNA, CDR2 SNTAGT, per germline. V lost 6 bases to trimming and J lost 6 bases, with 14 bases between them. DNA of the CDR3: TGTGCCAGCAGCCCCCACGGGTATGATGGCTACACCTTC. Translation: CASSPHGYDGYTF.

The chain links TRBV6-5 to TRBJ1-5, with a weak D call TRBD1 (5 bases). This CDR3 spans 15 amino acids. Trimming pared 2 bases from V and 4 bases from J, leaving 12 bases between. Germline CDR1 reads MNHEY; CDR2 reads SVGAGI. The CDR3 DNA is TGTGCCAGCAGTTACGGGGGGTCTGGTAATCAGCCCCAGCATTTT. It encodes CASSYGGSGNQPQHF.

V and J are TRBV10-2 and TRBJ2-3; 9 bases match TRBD2. J gave up 4 bases and V 5 bases, and 4 bases lay outside the gene matches. The length of the CDR3 is 14 residues. CDR1 is WSHSY and CDR2 is SAAADI in the germline V gene. The CDR3 DNA reads as TGCGCCAGCAGTCCGGGACTAGCATCAGATACGCAGTATTTT. This codes for CASSPGLASDTQYF.